This TCR beta chain was identified in a study of blood T cells in healthy people across ages. The V end was cut by 0 bases, the J end by 6 bases, with 10 bases between. In germline, CDR1 is SGDLS, CDR2 YYNGEE. This CDR3 is built from 13 residues. PCR was performed a second time for about 6 to 12 cycles using a sample-barcoded 5' primer and a J-beta primer mix. One entry per CDR3 protein, called by TCRdb with MiXCR from the 5' RACE reads. Among approximately 810,000 distinct CDR3 sequences listed, around 26% were seen once. This clonotype was counted at least ten times. The chain couples TRBV9 to TRBJ2-7; D not certain. The sequence derives from an elderly woman in good health. The source material was blood. CDR3 protein: CASSVGQATEQYF. CDR3 DNA: TGTGCCAGCAGCGTAGGGCAAGCGACCGAGCAGTACTTC.